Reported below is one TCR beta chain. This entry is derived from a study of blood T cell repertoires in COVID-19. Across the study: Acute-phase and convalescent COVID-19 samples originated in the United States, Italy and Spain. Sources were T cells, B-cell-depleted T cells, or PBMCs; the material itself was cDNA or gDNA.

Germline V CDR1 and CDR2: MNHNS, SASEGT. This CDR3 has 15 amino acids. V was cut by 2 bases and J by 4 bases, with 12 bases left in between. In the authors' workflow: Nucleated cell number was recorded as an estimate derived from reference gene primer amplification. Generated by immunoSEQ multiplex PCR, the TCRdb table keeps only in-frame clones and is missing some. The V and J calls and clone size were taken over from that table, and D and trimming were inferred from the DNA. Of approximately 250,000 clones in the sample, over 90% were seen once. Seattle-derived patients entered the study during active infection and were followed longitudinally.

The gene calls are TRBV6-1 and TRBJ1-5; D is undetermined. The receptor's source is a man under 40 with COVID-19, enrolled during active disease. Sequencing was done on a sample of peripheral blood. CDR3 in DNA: TGTGCCAGCAGTGAACTGGGTCAGGTTAATCAGCCCCAGCATTTT. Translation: CASSELGQVNQPQHF.